These 12 T cell receptor beta chains came from one sample sequenced in a study of cytomegalovirus exposure and HLA in healthy donors. The PCR ran on 60 Vbeta and 13 Jbeta primers. Measured with immunoSEQ multiplex PCR; TCRdb has only the in-frame clones, and not every one. The table records tens of thousands of clones, around four fifths of them present only once. The sequencing sample was made of PBMCs. The receptors stem from a man under 40 in good health and CMV-seronegative.

Note on this clone: Sequence at one end of the junction differs from germline and may be a read error. The gene calls are TRBV7-9 and TRBJ2-2, with 13 nucleotides matching TRBD2. This CDR3 spans 17 amino acids. The germline CDR1 and CDR2 sequences are SEHNR and FQNEAQ (reference sequence). The CDR3, as DNA: TGTTCCAGCAGCTTAGCTACTAGCGGGGGGGCCGCCGGGGAGCTGTTTTTT. Translated: CSSSLATSGGAAGELFF. Full variable domain (rest looked up from reference TRBV7-9 and TRBJ2-2): DTGVSQNPRHKITKRGQNVTFRCDPISEHNRLYWYRQTLGQGPEFLTYFQNEAQLEKSRLLSDRFSAERPKGSFSTLEIQRTEQGDSAMYLCSSSLATSGGAAGELFFGEGSRLTVL.

This clone showed up just a few times. The J gene is TRBJ2-3, the V gene TRBV6-5; 8 bases map to TRBD1. Germline loops: CDR1 MNHEY, CDR2 SVGAGI. The CDR3 has 16 amino acids. V lost 2 bases to trimming and J lost 5 bases; unmatched junction nucleotides: 9. The CDR3 reads CASSYHSRGQGDTQYF. As DNA, the CDR3 is TGTGCCAGCAGTTACCACTCCAGGGGGCAGGGAGATACGCAGTATTTT.

The chain uses TRBV4-3 and TRBJ2-7; 9 nucleotides line up with TRBD1. The CDR3 covers 16 residues. Looked up from germline, CDR1 is LGHNA and CDR2 is YSLEER. The ends lost 4 bases at V and 0 bases at J; junction bases unmatched: 7. The CDR3 region is CASSRGQGSSSYEQYF. The DNA for the CDR3 is TGCGCCAGCAGCCGTGGACAGGGGTCTAGCTCCTACGAGCAGTACTTC.

This chain joins TRBV28 and TRBJ2-7; D might be TRBD1 (6 bases). Trimming stripped 6 bases from V and 2 bases from J, with 14 bases between. The CDR3 has 14 residues. The germline CDR1 and CDR2 sequences are MDHEN and SYDVKM. CDR3 amino acids: CASRAPRGPYEQYF. DNA for the CDR3: TGTGCCAGCAGAGCGCCCAGGGGCCCCTACGAGCAGTACTTC. Filled out from reference TRBV28 and TRBJ2-7, the complete variable domain reads DVKVTQSSRYLVKRTGEKVFLECVQDMDHENMFWYRQDPGLGLRLIYFSYDVKMKEKGDIPEGYSVSREKKERFSLILESASTNQTSMYLCASRAPRGPYEQYFGPGTRLTVT.

As DNA, the CDR3 is TGTGCCAGCAGTGACTCTAGCGGGGGGGCAGATACGCAGTATTTT. Its protein product is CASSDSSGGADTQYF. The chain carries TRBV6-4 and TRBJ2-3; 11 positions match TRBD2. CDR3 length: 15 residues. The ends lost 0 bases at V and 4 bases at J; junction bases unmatched: 0. Germline V gene lookup returns CDR1 MRHNA and CDR2 SNTAGT.

The rearrangement uses TRBV11-2 and TRBJ1-6, with TRBD1 matching over 9 bases. Germline assignment: CDR1 SGHAT and CDR2 FQNNGV. This CDR3 region has 15 residues. V was pared by 3 bases and J by 14 bases, with 11 bases of the junction left unmatched. CDR3 sequence: CASSFPGQGILSLHF. Here the CDR3 DNA reads TGTGCCAGCAGCTTCCCGGGACAGGGTATTCTTTCCCTCCACTTT.

Concerning this clone: One end of the junction does not line up with germline, which may come from a read error. The chain carries TRBV7-7 and TRBJ1-2; 8 nucleotides agree with TRBD1. This CDR3 is 18 amino acids long. CDR1 is SSHAT, CDR2 FNYEAQ, per germline (reference sequence). Here the CDR3 DNA reads TGTGCTAGCAGCTTAGTTCCCCGGGACAGGCGACAGAAGGGTGGCTACACCTTC. Translation gives CASSLVPRDRRQKGGYTF.

This clone was counted between two and nine times. The gene calls are TRBV6-5 and TRBJ1-2; D perhaps matches TRBD1 (5 bases). The V end lost 5 bases, the J end lost 5 bases, and 12 bases lay between the germline ends. The CDR3 length is 13 residues. Germline loops: CDR1 MNHEY, CDR2 SVGAGI. The DNA of the CDR3 is TGTGCCAGCAGTCCCGACGGGGGTTATGGCTACACCTTC. The encoded protein is CASSPDGGYGYTF.

The chain is built from TRBV4-1 and TRBJ1-1, with 8 bases identical to TRBD1. The CDR3 totals 15 residues. The V gene's germline CDR1 is MGHRA and CDR2 YSYEKL. Losses at the gene ends were 5 bases for V and 1 base for J; bases not matched to a gene: 6. The DNA for the CDR3 is TGCGCCAGCAGCTACGGACAGGGCGGGAACACTGAAGCTTTCTTT. This sequence encodes CASSYGQGGNTEAFF.

The V call is TRBV11-2, the J call TRBJ1-2; TRBD1 agrees at 7 bases. Germline V gene sequence: CDR1 SGHAT, CDR2 FQNNGV. This CDR3 has 15 residues. V was clipped by 2 bases and J by 4 bases; unmatched bases: 7. CDR3 region: CASSLRGGESYGYTF. The CDR3 DNA sequence: TGTGCCAGCAGCTTAAGAGGGGGCGAAAGCTATGGCTACACCTTC.

The chain has TRBV5-1 and TRBJ1-4, with 9 bases matching TRBD1. With V trimmed by 3 bases and J by 5 bases, 8 bases remained unmatched. The CDR3 sequence is 16 residues long. Germline loops: CDR1 SGHRS, CDR2 YFSETQ. In DNA form, the CDR3 reads TGCGCCAGCAGCTCAAAAACCGGGACAGGGAATGAAAAACTGTTTTTT. Its protein product is CASSSKTGTGNEKLFF.

V usage is TRBV10-3 and J usage is TRBJ1-1, with 11 bases aligning to TRBD1. CDR1 is ENHRY and CDR2 is SYGVKD in the germline V gene. V dropped 6 bases and J dropped 5; count of bases not matched to a gene: 5. The CDR3 is made up of 14 amino acids. The CDR3 DNA reads as TGTGCCATCAGCGGGACAGGGGGAGGAACTGAAGCTTTCTTT. Protein sequence: CAISGTGGGTEAFF.